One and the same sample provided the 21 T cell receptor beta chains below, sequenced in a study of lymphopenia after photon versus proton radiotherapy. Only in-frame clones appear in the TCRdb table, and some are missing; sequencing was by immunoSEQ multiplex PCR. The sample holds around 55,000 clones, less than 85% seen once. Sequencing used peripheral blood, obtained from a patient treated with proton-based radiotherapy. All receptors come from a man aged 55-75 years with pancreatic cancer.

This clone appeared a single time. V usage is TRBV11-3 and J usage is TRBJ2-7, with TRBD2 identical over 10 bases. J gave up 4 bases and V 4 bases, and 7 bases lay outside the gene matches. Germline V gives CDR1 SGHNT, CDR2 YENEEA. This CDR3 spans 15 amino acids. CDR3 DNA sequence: TGTGCCAGCAGCTCCTCTAGCGGGGGTAAATACGAGCAGTACTTC. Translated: CASSSSSGGKYEQYF.

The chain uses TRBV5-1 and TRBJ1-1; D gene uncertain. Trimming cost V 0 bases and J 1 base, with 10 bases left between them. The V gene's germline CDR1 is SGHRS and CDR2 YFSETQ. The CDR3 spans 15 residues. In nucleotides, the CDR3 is TGCGCCAGCAGCTTGGATGGACGGCCGAACACTGAAGCTTTCTTT. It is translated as CASSLDGRPNTEAFF.

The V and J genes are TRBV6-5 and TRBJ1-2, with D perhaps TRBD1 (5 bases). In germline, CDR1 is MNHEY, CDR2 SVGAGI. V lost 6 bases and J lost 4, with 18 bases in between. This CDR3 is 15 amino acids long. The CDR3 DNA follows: TGTGCCAGCAGGCCCGGGACGGTCACCCTCTATGGCTACACCTTC. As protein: CASRPGTVTLYGYTF.

As DNA, the CDR3 is TGTGCCAGCGGCCGGGGGCAGGGGGTTCGCTCCTACGAGCAGTACTTC. Protein sequence: CASGRGQGVRSYEQYF. The rearrangement joins TRBV7-9 to TRBJ2-7, with a tentative D call TRBD1 (7 bases). The CDR3 totals 16 residues. Germline V gene lookup returns CDR1 SEHNR and CDR2 FQNEAQ (reference sequence). The germline V and J ends were trimmed by 8 bases and 0 bases, with 20 bases remaining between them.

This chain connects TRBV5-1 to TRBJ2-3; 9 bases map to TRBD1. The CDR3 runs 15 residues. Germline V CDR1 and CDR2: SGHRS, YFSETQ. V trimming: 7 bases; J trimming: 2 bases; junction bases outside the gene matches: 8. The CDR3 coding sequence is TGCGCCAGCGTCGACGGGACAGGGTACACAGATACGCAGTATTTT. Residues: CASVDGTGYTDTQYF.

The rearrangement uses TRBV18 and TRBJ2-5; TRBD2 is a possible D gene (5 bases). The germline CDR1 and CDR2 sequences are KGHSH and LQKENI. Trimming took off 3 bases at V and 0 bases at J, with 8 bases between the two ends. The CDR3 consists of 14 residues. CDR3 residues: CASSPGLYQETQYF. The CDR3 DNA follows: TGTGCCAGCTCACCCGGACTTTACCAAGAGACCCAGTACTTC.

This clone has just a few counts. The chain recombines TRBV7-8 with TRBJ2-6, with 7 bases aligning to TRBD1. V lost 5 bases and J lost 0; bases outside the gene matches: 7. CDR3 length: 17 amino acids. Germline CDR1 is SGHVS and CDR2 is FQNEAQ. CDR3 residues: CASSLGDSPSGANVLTF. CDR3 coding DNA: TGTGCCAGCAGCCTAGGGGACAGCCCCTCTGGGGCCAACGTCCTGACTTTC.

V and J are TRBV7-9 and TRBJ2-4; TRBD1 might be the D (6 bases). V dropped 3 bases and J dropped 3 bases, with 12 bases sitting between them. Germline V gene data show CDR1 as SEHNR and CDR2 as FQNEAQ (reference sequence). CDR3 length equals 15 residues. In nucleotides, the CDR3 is TGTGCCAGCAGCTTTCTACAGGGTGTCAAAAACATTCAGTACTTC. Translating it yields CASSFLQGVKNIQYF.

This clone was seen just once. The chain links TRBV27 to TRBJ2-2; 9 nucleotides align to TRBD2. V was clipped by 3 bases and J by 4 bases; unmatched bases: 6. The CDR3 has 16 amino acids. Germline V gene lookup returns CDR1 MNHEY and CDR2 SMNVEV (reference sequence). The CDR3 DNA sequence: TGTGCCAGCAGTTTTCGCGGGAGGGGTCGCACCGGGGAGCTGTTTTTT. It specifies CASSFRGRGRTGELFF.

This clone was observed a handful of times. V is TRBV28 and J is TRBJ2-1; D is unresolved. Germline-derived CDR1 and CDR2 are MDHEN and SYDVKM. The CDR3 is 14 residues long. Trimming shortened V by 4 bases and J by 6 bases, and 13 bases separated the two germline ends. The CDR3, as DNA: TGTGCCAGCAGTTCGGTACCCCCTGGCAATGAGCAGTTCTTC. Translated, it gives CASSSVPPGNEQFF.

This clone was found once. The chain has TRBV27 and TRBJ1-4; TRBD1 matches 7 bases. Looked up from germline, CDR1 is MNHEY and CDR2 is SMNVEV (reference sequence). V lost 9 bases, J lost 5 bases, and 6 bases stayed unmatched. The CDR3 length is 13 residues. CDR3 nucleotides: TGTGCCAGGCCCAGGGGGGAGAATGAAAAACTGTTTTTT. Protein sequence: CARPRGENEKLFF.

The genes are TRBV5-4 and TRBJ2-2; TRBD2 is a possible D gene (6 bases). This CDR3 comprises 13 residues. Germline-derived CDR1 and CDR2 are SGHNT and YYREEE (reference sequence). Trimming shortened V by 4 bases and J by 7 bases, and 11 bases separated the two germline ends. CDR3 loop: CASSRDSLGELFF. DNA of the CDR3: TGTGCCAGCAGCCGGGACTCCCTCGGGGAGCTGTTTTTT.

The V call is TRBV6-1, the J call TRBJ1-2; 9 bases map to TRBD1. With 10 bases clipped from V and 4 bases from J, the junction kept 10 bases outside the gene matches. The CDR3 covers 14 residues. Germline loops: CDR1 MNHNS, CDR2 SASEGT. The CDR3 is CAISADRGIYGYTF. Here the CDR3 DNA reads TGTGCCATATCAGCCGACAGGGGGATCTATGGCTACACCTTC.

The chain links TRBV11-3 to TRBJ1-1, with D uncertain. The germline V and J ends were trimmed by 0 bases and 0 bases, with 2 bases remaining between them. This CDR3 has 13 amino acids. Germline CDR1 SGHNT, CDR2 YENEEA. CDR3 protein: CASSLDLNTEAFF. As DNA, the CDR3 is TGTGCCAGCAGCTTAGACCTGAACACTGAAGCTTTCTTT.

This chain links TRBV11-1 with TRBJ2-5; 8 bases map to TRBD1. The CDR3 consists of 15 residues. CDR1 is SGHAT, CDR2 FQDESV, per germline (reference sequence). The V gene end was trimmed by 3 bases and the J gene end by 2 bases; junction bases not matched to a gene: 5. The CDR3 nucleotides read TGTGCCAGCAGCTTTGGACAGGGAAAACAAGAGACCCAGTACTTC. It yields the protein CASSFGQGKQETQYF.

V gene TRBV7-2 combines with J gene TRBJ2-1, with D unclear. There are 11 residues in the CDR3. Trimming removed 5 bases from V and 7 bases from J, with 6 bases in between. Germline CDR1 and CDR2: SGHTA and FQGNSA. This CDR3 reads CASSPFNEQFF. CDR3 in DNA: TGTGCCAGCAGCCCCTTTAATGAGCAGTTCTTC.

CDR3 nucleotides: TGTGCCAGCAGTCGAACCGGGACCGCAGCCTACGAGCAGTACTTC. It codes for CASSRTGTAAYEQYF. This chain connects TRBV27 to TRBJ2-5; D tentatively reads TRBD1 or TRBD2 (5 bases each). Near its end, the DNA agrees better with TRBJ2-7, so the J call may be wrong. The CDR3 has 15 residues. From germline, CDR1 is MNHEY and CDR2 SMNVEV (reference sequence).

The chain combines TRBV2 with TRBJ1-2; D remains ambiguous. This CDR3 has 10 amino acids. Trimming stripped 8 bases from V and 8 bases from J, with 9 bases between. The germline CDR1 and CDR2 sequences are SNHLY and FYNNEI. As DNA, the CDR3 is TGTGCCAGCTCTGAGGGCGGCTACACCTTC. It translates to CASSEGGYTF.

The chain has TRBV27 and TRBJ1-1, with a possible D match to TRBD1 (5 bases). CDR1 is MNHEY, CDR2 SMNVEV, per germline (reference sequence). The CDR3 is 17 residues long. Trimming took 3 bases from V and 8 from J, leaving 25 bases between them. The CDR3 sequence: CASSFQSRADGAGEAFF. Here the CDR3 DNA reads TGTGCCAGCAGTTTTCAATCCCGGGCGGATGGGGCCGGGGAAGCTTTCTTT.

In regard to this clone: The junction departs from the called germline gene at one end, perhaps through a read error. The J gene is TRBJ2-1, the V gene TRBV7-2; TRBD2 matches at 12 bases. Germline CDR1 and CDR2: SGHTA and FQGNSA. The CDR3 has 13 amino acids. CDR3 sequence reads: CASSLELAGGEVF. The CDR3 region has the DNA TGTGCCAGCAGCTTAGAACTAGCGGGGGGTGAGGTCTTC.

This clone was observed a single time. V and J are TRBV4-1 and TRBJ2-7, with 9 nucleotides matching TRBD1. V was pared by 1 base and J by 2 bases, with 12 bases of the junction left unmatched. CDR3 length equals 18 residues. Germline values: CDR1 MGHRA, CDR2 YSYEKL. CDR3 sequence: CASSQGLRDREATYEQYF. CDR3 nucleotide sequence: TGCGCCAGCAGCCAAGGCCTCCGGGACAGGGAAGCTACCTACGAGCAGTACTTC.